This passage covers 11 T cell receptor beta chains from one sample sequenced in a study of cytomegalovirus exposure and HLA in healthy donors. 13 Jbeta primers and 60 Vbeta primers were used for the PCR. Data came from immunoSEQ multiplex PCR; TCRdb stores just in-frame clones and leaves some out. This table holds around 180,000 clones, less than 85% found once. Sequenced material: PBMCs. The receptors here all came from a boy aged 2 to 10 in good health and CMV-seronegative.

This clone has more than one count but fewer than ten. The V gene is TRBV19, the J gene TRBJ1-2; D gene uncertain. With 3 bases removed from V and 8 bases from J, the gap between germline ends came to 22 bases. Germline CDR1 and CDR2: LNHDA and SQIVND (reference sequence). The CDR3 covers 16 residues. The CDR3, as DNA: TGTGCCAGTAGTATGTTGTCCAGCGGGTACCCCGTGGGCTACACCTTC. This gives the protein CASSMLSSGYPVGYTF.

The J gene is TRBJ2-3, the V gene TRBV2; D perhaps matches TRBD2 (7 bases). This CDR3 is built from 15 residues. Germline values: CDR1 SNHLY, CDR2 FYNNEI. V was trimmed by 4 bases and J by 1 base, leaving 12 bases between them. DNA of the CDR3: TGTGCCAGCAGTGTAAGCGGGACACGCACAGATACGCAGTATTTT. It encodes CASSVSGTRTDTQYF.

The chain employs TRBV19 and TRBJ1-1; D not certain. The CDR3 spans 14 residues. Germline lookup yields CDR1 LNHDA and CDR2 SQIVND (reference sequence). V lost 5 bases and J 7 bases, leaving 17 bases between the germline ends. This CDR3 reads CASSQRPVSDEAFF. The CDR3, as DNA: TGTGCCAGTAGTCAACGCCCAGTAAGTGATGAAGCTTTCTTT.

This clone was picked up a small number of times. Its ends do not fully match the called genes, so a read error is possible. This rearrangement joins TRBV5-1 to TRBJ2-7; maybe TRBD1 (6 bases). CDR3 size: 12 residues. Germline-derived CDR1 and CDR2 are SGHRS and YFSETQ. In nucleotides, the CDR3 is TGCGCCAGCAGGGACAGCTCCTACGAGCCGTACTTC. Its protein is CASRDSSYEPYF.

The genes are TRBV11-2 and TRBJ1-4; 7 positions match TRBD1. Germline V gene lookup returns CDR1 SGHAT and CDR2 FQNNGV. The ends lost 5 bases at V and 6 bases at J; junction bases unmatched: 6. CDR3 length equals 14 residues. CDR3 sequence (DNA): TGTGCCAGCAGCAACTACGGGACAGATGAAAAACTGTTTTTT. This codes for CASSNYGTDEKLFF.

This rearrangement joins TRBV6-5 to TRBJ2-7, with TRBD2 as a possible D gene (6 bases). The germline CDR1 and CDR2 sequences are MNHEY and SVGAGI. The V and J ends lost 4 bases and 4 bases respectively, with 14 bases between them. The CDR3 covers 14 residues. The CDR3 here is CASSSGGGAYEQYF. CDR3 bases: TGTGCCAGCAGTTCTGGAGGAGGGGCATACGAGCAGTACTTC.

DNA for the CDR3: TGTGCCAGCAGTGGAAACAGGGCGAGCTCTGGAAACACCATATATTTT. Its translation is CASSGNRASSGNTIYF. This rearrangement joins TRBV6-1 to TRBJ1-3; D possibly corresponds to TRBD1 (6 bases). V was cut by 4 bases and J by 0 bases, with 13 bases left in between. CDR1 and CDR2 (germline): MNHNS, SASEGT. There are 16 residues in the CDR3.

The J gene is TRBJ2-2, the V gene TRBV5-1; D ambiguous. Germline V gives CDR1 SGHRS, CDR2 YFSETQ. V was clipped by 3 bases and J by 6 bases, with 9 bases between them. The CDR3 spans 13 residues. DNA of the CDR3: TGCGCCAGCAGCTCACAGAGTCCCGGGGAGCTGTTTTTT. Its translation is CASSSQSPGELFF.

The genes are TRBV6-1 and TRBJ1-2; D is uncertain. Trimming cost V 4 bases and J 4 bases, with 13 bases left between them. The length of the CDR3 is 14 residues. Germline V gives CDR1 MNHNS, CDR2 SASEGT. The CDR3 protein is CASSGDSPTYGYTF. CDR3 nucleotides: TGTGCCAGCAGTGGAGACTCCCCTACCTATGGCTACACCTTC.

This chain's CDR3 is CSVSPGAFTYEQYF. In DNA form, the CDR3 reads TGCAGCGTTTCACCGGGAGCTTTTACCTACGAGCAGTACTTC. The rearrangement links TRBV29-1 to TRBJ2-7; perhaps TRBD2 as D (6 bases). The CDR3 consists of 14 residues. Germline CDR1 is SQVTM and CDR2 is ANQGSEA. Between the trimmed V and J ends, which lost 5 bases and 2 bases, there was a span of 16 bases.

The chain employs TRBV28 and TRBJ1-2; D is undetermined. V gave up 5 bases and J gave up 4 bases, with 14 bases separating them. This CDR3 comprises 14 residues. Germline loops: CDR1 MDHEN, CDR2 SYDVKM. The CDR3 nucleotides read TGTGCCAGCAGTGGAGGGCGGCGTCCCTATGGCTACACCTTC. Its translation: CASSGGRRPYGYTF.